The 17 T cell receptor beta chains reported below all come from one sample, sequenced in a study of blood T cell repertoires in COVID-19. Only in-frame clones appear in the TCRdb table, and some are missing; sequencing was by immunoSEQ multiplex PCR. The sample shows over 100,000 clones, approximately 85% of them seen only once. The specimen was peripheral blood. These receptors were taken from a man aged 40-49 years with acute or convalescent COVID-19.

The chain employs TRBV6-2 or TRBV6-3 and TRBJ1-1; the match to TRBD1 covers 8 bases. J was trimmed by 6 bases and V by 5 bases; bases with no gene match: 8. Looked up from germline, CDR1 is MNHEY and CDR2 is SVGEGT. The CDR3 has 14 amino acids. The chain's CDR3 is CASSASDRAPEAFF. CDR3 DNA sequence: TGTGCCAGCAGTGCATCGGACAGGGCCCCTGAAGCTTTCTTT.

The chain combines TRBV5-6 with TRBJ2-1; 9 nucleotides line up with TRBD1. V was pared by 9 bases and J by 4 bases, with 5 bases of the junction left unmatched. Germline V gene lookup returns CDR1 SGHDT and CDR2 YYEEEE. The CDR3 loop spans 13 amino acids. The CDR3 here is CATTGGLYNEQFF. For the CDR3, the DNA is TGTGCCACAACAGGGGGCCTGTACAATGAGCAGTTCTTC.

V is TRBV2 and J is TRBJ2-7; TRBD1 might be the D (6 bases). Trimming pared 7 bases from V and 4 bases from J, leaving 20 bases between. Germline values: CDR1 SNHLY, CDR2 FYNNEI. This CDR3 contains 15 residues. CDR3 protein: CASTLGLGDIYEQYF. The CDR3 DNA reads TGTGCCAGCACTTTAGGTCTGGGGGACATTTACGAGCAGTACTTC. Full variable domain (outside the CDR3, taken from reference TRBV2 and TRBJ2-7): EPEVTQTPSHQVTQMGQEVILRCVPISNHLYFYWYRQILGQKVEFLVSFYNNEISEKSEIFDDQFSVERPDGSNFTLKIRSTKLEDSAMYFCASTLGLGDIYEQYFGPGTRLTVT.

This sequence joins TRBV4-3 and TRBJ2-2; 12 bases align to TRBD1. Germline values: CDR1 LGHNA, CDR2 YSLEER. J was trimmed by 10 bases and V by 2 bases; bases with no gene match: 11. There are 17 residues in the CDR3. The CDR3 here is CASSQNSWDRGREELFF. In DNA form, the CDR3 reads TGCGCCAGCAGCCAAAACTCTTGGGACAGGGGGCGGGAGGAGCTGTTTTTT.

There are a few counts of this clone. J is TRBJ2-3 and V is TRBV7-2; D unresolved. The germline V gene has CDR1 SGHTA and CDR2 FQGNSA. V lost 5 bases and J lost 0, with 9 bases in between. CDR3 length equals 14 residues. CDR3: CASSASVSTDTQYF. The CDR3 DNA reads as TGTGCCAGCAGCGCAAGCGTAAGCACAGATACGCAGTATTTT.

The rearrangement joins TRBV7-2 to TRBJ1-2, with no clear D. Germline assignment: CDR1 SGHTA and CDR2 FQGNSA. Trimming shortened V by 1 base and J by 8 bases, and 14 bases separated the two germline ends. The CDR3 extends over 14 amino acids. The CDR3 nucleotides read TGTGCCAGCAGCTTAGGCCAGTACGAGGGAGGCTACACCTTC. It yields the protein CASSLGQYEGGYTF.

The V gene is TRBV5-1, the J gene TRBJ1-2; 9 nucleotides line up with TRBD1. Per the germline V gene, CDR1 is SGHRS and CDR2 is YFSETQ. CDR3 size: 13 residues. With 4 bases clipped from V and 2 bases from J, the junction kept 0 bases outside the gene matches. The CDR3 region is CASSGQGNYGYTF. In DNA form, the CDR3 reads TGCGCCAGCAGCGGACAGGGGAACTATGGCTACACCTTC.

The J gene is TRBJ2-1, the V gene TRBV20-1, with D uncertain. The ends were cut back, 0 bases at V and 12 bases at J, with 9 bases in the middle. The CDR3 length is 11 residues. The germline gives CDR1 DFQATT, CDR2 SNEGSKA (reference sequence). The CDR3 DNA reads TGCAGTGCTAGAGATCGTGTGGCGCAGTTCTTC. It specifies CSARDRVAQFF.

The genes are TRBV11-1 and TRBJ2-7; D may be TRBD1 (5 bases). V was pared by 4 bases and J by 7 bases, with 23 bases between. This CDR3 is 16 amino acids long. CDR1 is SGHAT and CDR2 is FQDESV in the germline V gene (reference sequence). The CDR3 region is CASSSGRAGILREQYF. In DNA form, the CDR3 reads TGTGCCAGCAGCTCAGGAAGAGCAGGGATTCTTCGGGAGCAGTACTTC. Combining the CDR3 with reference TRBV11-1 and TRBJ2-7 gives the whole variable domain EAEVAQSPRYKITEKSQAVAFWCDPISGHATLYWYRQILGQGPELLVQFQDESVVDDSQLPKDRFSAERLKGVDSTLKIQPAELGDSAMYLCASSSGRAGILREQYFGPGTRLTVT.

The chain couples TRBV2 to TRBJ1-5; maybe TRBD1 (5 bases). The germline gives CDR1 SNHLY, CDR2 FYNNEI. CDR3 length equals 13 residues. V was shortened by 7 bases and J by 4 bases, with 11 bases between the two germline ends. CDR3 in DNA: TGTGCCAGCATGGGGGAGGGGAATCAGCCCCAGCATTTT. It yields the protein CASMGEGNQPQHF.

The chain employs TRBV28 and TRBJ1-3; D unclear. The CDR3 is 13 amino acids. V lost 3 bases, J lost 3 bases, and 6 bases lay in between. CDR1 and CDR2 from the germline V gene are MDHEN and SYDVKM. CDR3 residues: CASSLSHGNTIYF. In nucleotides, the CDR3 is TGTGCCAGCAGTTTGTCACATGGAAACACCATATATTTT.

This chain links TRBV5-6 with TRBJ1-5, with D maybe TRBD1 (6 bases). V dropped 2 bases and J dropped 7 bases, with 13 bases sitting between them. The germline V gene has CDR1 SGHDT and CDR2 YYEEEE. The CDR3 is made up of 14 amino acids. CDR3 sequence (DNA): TGTGCCAGCAGCTTAAACAGGGTTGGCCAGCCCCAGCATTTT. As protein: CASSLNRVGQPQHF. Full variable domain (rest looked up from reference TRBV5-6 and TRBJ1-5): DAGVTQSPTHLIKTRGQQVTLRCSPKSGHDTVSWYQQALGQGPQFIFQYYEEEERQRGNFPDRFSGHQFPNYSSELNVNALLLGDSALYLCASSLNRVGQPQHFGDGTRLSIL.

The rearrangement uses TRBV28 and TRBJ1-1, with D possibly TRBD1 on 5 matching bases. The length of the CDR3 is 14 residues. Trimming took 7 bases from V and 2 from J, leaving 14 bases between them. Germline-derived CDR1 and CDR2 are MDHEN and SYDVKM. CDR3 sequence reads: CASINAGLNTEAFF. In DNA form, the CDR3 reads TGTGCCAGCATCAACGCAGGGTTAAACACTGAAGCTTTCTTT.

This chain uses TRBV3-1 (or the pseudogene TRBV3-2) with TRBJ2-2; D unresolved. The germline V and J ends were trimmed by 2 bases and 9 bases, with 7 bases remaining between them. Germline-derived CDR1 and CDR2 are LGHDT and YNNKEL (reference sequence). This CDR3 contains 12 residues. CDR3 in amino acids: CASSQTPRELFF. The CDR3, as DNA: TGTGCCAGCAGCCAAACACCCCGGGAGCTGTTTTTT.

V gene TRBV12-3 or TRBV12-4 combines with J gene TRBJ2-3; maybe TRBD2 (5 bases). This CDR3 is built from 13 residues. The ends were cut back, 10 bases at V and 8 bases at J, with 19 bases in the middle. This CDR3 reads CATEEAPSTTQYF. CDR3 bases: TGTGCCACCGAGGAGGCCCCCTCTACTACGCAGTATTTT.

The CDR3 sequence is CASSEVGARQGYF. The CDR3 nucleotides are TGTGCCAGCAGTGAAGTTGGCGCCAGACAGGGCTACTTC. The chain employs TRBV2 and TRBJ2-7; the match to TRBD1 covers 7 bases. V gave up 1 base and J gave up 13 bases; unmatched junction bases: 10. CDR3 length equals 13 residues. The germline V gene encodes CDR1 SNHLY and CDR2 FYNNEI.

The genes are TRBV5-1 and TRBJ2-7, with D possibly matching TRBD2 (6 bases). Germline assignment: CDR1 SGHRS and CDR2 YFSETQ. V lost 3 bases and J 4 bases, leaving 17 bases between the germline ends. This CDR3 is built from 15 residues. In DNA form, the CDR3 reads TGCGCCAGCAGCTCAGGCGGTGGCGGGGAGTACGAGCAGTACTTC. It encodes CASSSGGGGEYEQYF.